This TCR beta chain was found in a study of T-cell memory formation after mild COVID-19. V dropped 6 bases and J dropped 4; count of bases not matched to a gene: 8. Per germline, CDR1 LNHNV and CDR2 YYDKDF (reference sequence). CDR3 size: 14 residues. TCRdb reanalysed the 5' RACE reads using MiXCR and keeps one entry per CDR3 protein. The sample has roughly 190,000 distinct CDR3 sequences; around 18% are singletons. Study observations and caveats: Proof of SARS-CoV-2 specificity was absent for the second-wave clones that crested on day 37.

This clonotype has just a few counts. The antigen remains undetermined. The TCR comes from an adult woman who had mild COVID-19 (a few samples of this study predate the infection). Cell type and time point are not known. Sequencing was performed on PBMCs or a T cell subset sorted from them (not recorded which). The chain employs TRBV15 and TRBJ2-5; 7 bases map to TRBD2. CDR3 DNA sequence: TGTGCCACCAGTCGTGGGAGGGCCGGAGAGACCCAGTACTTC. This sequence encodes CATSRGRAGETQYF.